What follows are 5 T cell receptor beta chains derived from one specimen sequenced in a study of Graves' ophthalmopathy and Graves' hyperthyroidism. RNA transcripts were the source from which TCR beta CDR3 regions were amplified. HTBI-primed RT-PCR formed the first round, and a multiplex PCR formed the second. TCRdb fed the multiplex PCR reads into MiXCR, producing one record per CDR3 protein. The sample lists a few hundred thousand distinct CDR3 sequences, 15% occurring once. Input material: peripheral blood. The source of these receptors is a woman between 18 and 29 years old with stable Graves' hyperthyroidism.

This clonotype was recorded many times. V usage is TRBV12-3 or TRBV12-4 and J usage is TRBJ1-2; D remains ambiguous. CDR3 size: 14 residues. Trimming took off 3 bases at V and 5 bases at J, with 13 bases between the two ends. CDR3 protein: CASSFNTRRYGYTF. The CDR3 nucleotides are TGTGCCAGCAGTTTCAACACTCGGCGGTATGGCTACACCTTC.

In this sample, this clonotype turned up many times. The chain employs TRBV7-8 and TRBJ1-1; no reliable D call. The CDR3 has 16 amino acids. Trimming took off 1 base at V and 4 bases at J, with 16 bases between the two ends. Germline V CDR1 and CDR2: SGHVS, FQNEAQ. The CDR3 protein is CASSLVIGIKGTEAFF. DNA of the CDR3: TGTGCCAGCAGCTTAGTAATAGGGATAAAGGGCACTGAAGCTTTCTTT.

The chain has TRBV15 and TRBJ2-5; D ambiguous. This CDR3 is 13 amino acids long. The germline gives CDR1 LNHNV, CDR2 YYDKDF (reference sequence). The V and J ends lost 5 bases and 1 base respectively, with 8 bases between them. The CDR3 bases are TGTGCCACCAGCTTAAGACTCCAAGAGACCCAGTACTTC. Encoded protein: CATSLRLQETQYF.

This chain connects TRBV20-1 to TRBJ2-5, with 12 bases identical to TRBD2. Germline lookup yields CDR1 DFQATT and CDR2 SNEGSKA (reference sequence). Trimming at V came to 3 bases and at J to 1 base, leaving 6 bases not matched to a gene. The CDR3 sequence is 16 residues long. The CDR3 loop reads CSASLTSGGTQETQYF. The CDR3 coding sequence is TGCAGTGCTAGTCTGACTAGCGGGGGAACCCAAGAGACCCAGTACTTC.

This clonotype has at least ten counts. The rearrangement joins TRBV12-3 or TRBV12-4 to TRBJ1-1, with D tentatively TRBD1 (6 bases). The CDR3 has 17 amino acids. V lost 1 base, J lost 5 bases, and 20 bases lay in between. The CDR3 coding sequence is TGTGCCAGCAGTTTAGTAGGTTTCCAGGGGTCGGGGACTGAAGCTTTCTTT. Protein: CASSLVGFQGSGTEAFF.